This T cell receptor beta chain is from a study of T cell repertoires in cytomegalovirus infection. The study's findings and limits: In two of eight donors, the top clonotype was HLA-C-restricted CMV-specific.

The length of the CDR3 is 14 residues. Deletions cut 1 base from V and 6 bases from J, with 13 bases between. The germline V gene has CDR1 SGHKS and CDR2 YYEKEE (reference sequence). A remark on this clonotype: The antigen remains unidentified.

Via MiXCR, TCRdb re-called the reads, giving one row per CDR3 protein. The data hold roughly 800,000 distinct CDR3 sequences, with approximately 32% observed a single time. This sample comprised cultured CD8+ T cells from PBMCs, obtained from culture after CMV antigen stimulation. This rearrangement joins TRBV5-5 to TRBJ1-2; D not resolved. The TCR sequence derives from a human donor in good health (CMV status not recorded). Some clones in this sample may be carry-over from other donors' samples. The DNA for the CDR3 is TGTGCCAGCAGCTTGCGGGGAGCACCCCATGGCTACACCTTC. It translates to CASSLRGAPHGYTF.